Listed here is a single TCR beta chain. This record belongs to a study of control samples from healthy donors and cancer patients. Produced via immunoSEQ multiplex PCR; TCRdb's table is partial and in-frame only. The sample records approximately 170,000 clones, more than 90% being singletons. The V and J ends lost 5 bases and 4 bases, in that order; junction bases with no gene match: 10. The CDR3 runs 15 residues. CDR1 is SEHNR and CDR2 is FQNEAQ in the germline V gene (reference sequence). The source of this sequence is a man aged 25-45 years in good health. Source material: blood. The chain links TRBV7-9 to TRBJ1-1; 7 nucleotides match TRBD1. The CDR3 DNA reads TGTGCCAGCAGCCTCGGAGGGGGCGAGGGCACTGAAGCTTTCTTT. Protein product: CASSLGGGEGTEAFF.